Here is one TCR beta chain with its context. The CDR3 regions of TCR beta were amplified from RNA transcripts. The HTBI primer set was used in a first-round RT-PCR of the TCR CDR3. TCRdb reprocessed the multiplex PCR reads with MiXCR, giving one entry per CDR3 protein. This table has nearly 750,000 distinct CDR3 sequences, roughly a third appearing once. This specimen comes from a study of T cells in Graves' hyperthyroidism and ophthalmopathy. Overall study: Peripheral blood was taken when the disease was first diagnosed, before any treatment began.

V trimming: 0 bases; J trimming: 7 bases; junction bases outside the gene matches: 6. The CDR3 consists of 14 residues. The germline V gene encodes CDR1 MNHEY and CDR2 SVGEGT. Sequencing was done on a sample of blood. The J gene is TRBJ2-7, the V gene TRBV6-2 or TRBV6-3, with TRBD1 identical over 7 bases. The source is a middle-aged woman with Graves' hyperthyroidism. The CDR3: CASSYSRGGEEQYF. The CDR3 nucleotides read TGTGCCAGCAGTTACTCGAGAGGGGGCGAAGAGCAGTACTTC.